These 4 T cell receptor beta chains were sequenced from one sample in a study of blood T cell repertoires in COVID-19. Sequencing was performed with immunoSEQ multiplex PCR; in TCRdb, only in-frame clones are kept and a portion is missing. The sample yields tens of thousands of clones, less than 95% seen once. The source material was peripheral blood. These receptors came from a man between 45 and 60 years old with COVID-19, enrolled during active disease.

CDR3 nucleotides: TGTGCCAGCAGTTATAGGACAGTCTCTTTAGCGGGAGGAGGCACAGATACGCAGTATTTT. Amino acid sequence: CASSYRTVSLAGGGTDTQYF. This chain links TRBV28 with TRBJ2-3, with TRBD2 matching 10 bases. This CDR3 is built from 20 residues. Germline trimming cut 4 bases from V and 1 base from J; bases unmatched to any gene: 17. Germline V gene lookup returns CDR1 MDHEN and CDR2 SYDVKM.

CDR3 amino acids: CASSSGAQSYNEQFF. CDR3 nucleotide sequence: TGCGCCAGCAGTAGTGGAGCGCAGAGCTACAATGAGCAGTTCTTC. The chain is built from TRBV4-1 and TRBJ2-1; D uncertain. The germline V gene has CDR1 MGHRA and CDR2 YSYEKL. Trimming shortened V by 6 bases and J by 3 bases, and 15 bases separated the two germline ends. The CDR3 length is 15 residues.

The rearrangement joins TRBV5-1 to TRBJ1-4; D unclear. Germline V gene lookup returns CDR1 SGHRS and CDR2 YFSETQ. This CDR3 region has 14 residues. Trimming cost V 4 bases and J 0 bases, with 7 bases left between them. The CDR3 region is CASSTAATNEKLFF. The CDR3 nucleotides read TGCGCCAGCAGCACAGCCGCAACTAATGAAAAACTGTTTTTT.

The rearrangement uses TRBV7-9 and TRBJ2-1, with 11 bases fitting TRBD2. Germline assignment: CDR1 SEHNR and CDR2 FQNEAQ (reference sequence). With V trimmed by 0 bases and J by 7 bases, 2 bases remained unmatched. CDR3 length: 15 amino acids. The chain's CDR3 is CASSLALAGENEQFF. CDR3 DNA sequence: TGTGCCAGCAGCTTAGCACTAGCGGGAGAAAATGAGCAGTTCTTC.